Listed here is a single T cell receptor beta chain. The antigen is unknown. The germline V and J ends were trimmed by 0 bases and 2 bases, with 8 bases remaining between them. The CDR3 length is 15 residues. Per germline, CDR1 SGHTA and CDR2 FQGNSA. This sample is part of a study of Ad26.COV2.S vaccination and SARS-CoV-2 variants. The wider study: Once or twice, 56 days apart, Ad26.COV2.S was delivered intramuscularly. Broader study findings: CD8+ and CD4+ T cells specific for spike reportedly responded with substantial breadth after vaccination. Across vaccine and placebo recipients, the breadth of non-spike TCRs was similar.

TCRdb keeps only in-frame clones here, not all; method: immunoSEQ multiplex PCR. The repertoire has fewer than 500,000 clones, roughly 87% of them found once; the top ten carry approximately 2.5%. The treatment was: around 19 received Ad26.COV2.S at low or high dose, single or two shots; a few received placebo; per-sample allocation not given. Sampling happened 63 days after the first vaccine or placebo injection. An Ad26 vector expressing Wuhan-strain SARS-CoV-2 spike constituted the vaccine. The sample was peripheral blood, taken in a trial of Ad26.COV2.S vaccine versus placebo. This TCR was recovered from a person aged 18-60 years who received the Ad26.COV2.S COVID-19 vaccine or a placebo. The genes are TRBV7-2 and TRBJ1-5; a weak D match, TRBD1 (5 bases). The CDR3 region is CASSLARVGNQPQHF. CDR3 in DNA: TGTGCCAGCAGCTTAGCCAGGGTTGGCAATCAGCCCCAGCATTTT.